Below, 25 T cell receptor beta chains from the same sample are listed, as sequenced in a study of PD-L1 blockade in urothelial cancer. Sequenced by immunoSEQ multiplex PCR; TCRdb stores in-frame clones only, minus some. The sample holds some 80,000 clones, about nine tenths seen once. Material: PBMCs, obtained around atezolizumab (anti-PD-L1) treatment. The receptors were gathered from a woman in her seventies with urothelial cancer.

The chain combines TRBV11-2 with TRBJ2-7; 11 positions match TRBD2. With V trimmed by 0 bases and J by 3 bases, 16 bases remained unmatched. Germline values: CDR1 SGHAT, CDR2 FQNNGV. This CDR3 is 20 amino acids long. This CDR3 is CASSLEPTGTSGRVSYEQYF. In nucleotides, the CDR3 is TGTGCCAGCAGCTTAGAGCCGACCGGGACTAGCGGTAGGGTAAGCTACGAGCAGTACTTC.

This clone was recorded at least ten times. The CDR3 nucleotides are TGTGCCAGCAGCCCTTCAGCGGGACAGGGGGGTTCACCCCTCCACTTT. Translated: CASSPSAGQGGSPLHF. This chain uses TRBV7-9 with TRBJ1-6; 11 bases agree with TRBD1. Germline-derived CDR1 and CDR2 are SEHNR and FQNEAQ (reference sequence). The CDR3 has 16 residues. The J segment lost 9 bases and the V segment lost 5 bases, leaving 9 bases of the junction unmatched.

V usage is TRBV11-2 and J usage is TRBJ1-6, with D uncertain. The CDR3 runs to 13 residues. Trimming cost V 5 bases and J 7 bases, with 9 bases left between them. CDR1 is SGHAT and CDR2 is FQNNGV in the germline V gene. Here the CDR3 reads CASSLLENSPLHF. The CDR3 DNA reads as TGTGCCAGCAGCCTGCTTGAGAATTCACCCCTCCACTTT. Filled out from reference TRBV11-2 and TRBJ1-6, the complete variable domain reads EAGVAQSPRYKIIEKRQSVAFWCNPISGHATLYWYQQILGQGPKLLIQFQNNGVVDDSQLPKDRFSAERLKGVDSTLKIQPAKLEDSAVYLCASSLLENSPLHFGNGTRLTVT.

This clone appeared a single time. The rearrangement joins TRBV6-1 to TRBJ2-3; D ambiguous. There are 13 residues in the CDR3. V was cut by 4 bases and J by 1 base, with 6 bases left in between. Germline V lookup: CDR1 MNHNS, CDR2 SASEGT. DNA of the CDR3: TGTGCCAGCAGTGGATTAGGCACAGATACGCAGTATTTT. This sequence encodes CASSGLGTDTQYF.

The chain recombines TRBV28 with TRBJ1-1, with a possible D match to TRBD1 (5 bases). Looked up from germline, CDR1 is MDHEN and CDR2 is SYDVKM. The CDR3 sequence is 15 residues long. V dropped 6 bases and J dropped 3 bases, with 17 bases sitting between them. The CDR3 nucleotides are TGTGCCAGCAGGGTCCCGGGGGAGCAAGACACTGAAGCTTTCTTT. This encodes CASRVPGEQDTEAFF.

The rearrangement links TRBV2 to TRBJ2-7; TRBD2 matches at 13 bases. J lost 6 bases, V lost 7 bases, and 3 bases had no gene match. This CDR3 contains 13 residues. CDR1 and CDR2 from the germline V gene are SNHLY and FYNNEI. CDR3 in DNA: TGTGCCAGCATCAGACTAGCGGGGGGCGAGCAGTACTTC. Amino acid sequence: CASIRLAGGEQYF. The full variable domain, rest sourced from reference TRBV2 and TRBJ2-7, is EPEVTQTPSHQVTQMGQEVILRCVPISNHLYFYWYRQILGQKVEFLVSFYNNEISEKSEIFDDQFSVERPDGSNFTLKIRSTKLEDSAMYFCASIRLAGGEQYFGPGTRLTVT.

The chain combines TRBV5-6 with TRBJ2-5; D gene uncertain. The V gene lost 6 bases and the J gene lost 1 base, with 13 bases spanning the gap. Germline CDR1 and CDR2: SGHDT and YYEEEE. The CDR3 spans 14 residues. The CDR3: CASTQRGTQETQYF. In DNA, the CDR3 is TGTGCCAGCACCCAAAGAGGTACCCAAGAGACCCAGTACTTC.

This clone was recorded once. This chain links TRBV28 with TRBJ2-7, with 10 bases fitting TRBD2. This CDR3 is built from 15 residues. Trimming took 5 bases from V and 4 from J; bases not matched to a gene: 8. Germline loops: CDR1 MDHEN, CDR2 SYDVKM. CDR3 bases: TGTGCCAGCAGTCTGGCTAGCGGGGGCCCGTACGAGCAGTACTTC. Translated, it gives CASSLASGGPYEQYF.

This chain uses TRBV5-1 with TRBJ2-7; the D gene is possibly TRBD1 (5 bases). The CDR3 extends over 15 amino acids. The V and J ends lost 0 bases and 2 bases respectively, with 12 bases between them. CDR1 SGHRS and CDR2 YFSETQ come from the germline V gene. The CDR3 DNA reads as TGCGCCAGCAGCTTGGATAGGGGAACAACCTACGAGCAGTACTTC. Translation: CASSLDRGTTYEQYF.

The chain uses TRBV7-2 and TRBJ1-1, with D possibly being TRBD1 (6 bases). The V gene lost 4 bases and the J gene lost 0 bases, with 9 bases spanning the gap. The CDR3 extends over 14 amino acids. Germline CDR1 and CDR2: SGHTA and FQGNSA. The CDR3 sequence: CASSWTVMNTEAFF. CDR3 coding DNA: TGTGCCAGCAGCTGGACAGTTATGAACACTGAAGCTTTCTTT.

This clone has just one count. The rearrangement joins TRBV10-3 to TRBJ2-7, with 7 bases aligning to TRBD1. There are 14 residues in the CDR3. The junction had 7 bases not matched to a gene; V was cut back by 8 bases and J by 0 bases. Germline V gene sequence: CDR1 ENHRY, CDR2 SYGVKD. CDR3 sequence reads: CAIGWGTDSYEQYF. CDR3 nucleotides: TGTGCCATCGGATGGGGGACAGACTCCTACGAGCAGTACTTC.

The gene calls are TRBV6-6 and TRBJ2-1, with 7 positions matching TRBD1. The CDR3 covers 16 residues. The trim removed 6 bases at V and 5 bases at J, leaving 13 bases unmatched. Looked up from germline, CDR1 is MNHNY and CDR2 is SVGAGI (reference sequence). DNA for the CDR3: TGTGCCAGCAGCCCCCTTCAGGGGGTGGCGAACAATGAGCAGTTCTTC. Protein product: CASSPLQGVANNEQFF.

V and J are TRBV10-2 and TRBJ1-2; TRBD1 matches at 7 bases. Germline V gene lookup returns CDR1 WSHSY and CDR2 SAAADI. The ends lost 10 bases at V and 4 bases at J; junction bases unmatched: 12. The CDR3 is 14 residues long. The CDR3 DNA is TGCGCCACCTCCGGCACAGGGGCCACCTATGGCTACACCTTC. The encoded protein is CATSGTGATYGYTF.

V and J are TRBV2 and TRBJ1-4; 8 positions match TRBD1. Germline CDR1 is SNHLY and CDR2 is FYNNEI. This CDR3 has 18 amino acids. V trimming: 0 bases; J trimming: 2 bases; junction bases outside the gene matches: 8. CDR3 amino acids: CASSEAPTGVGTNEKLFF. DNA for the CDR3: TGTGCCAGCAGTGAAGCCCCGACAGGGGTCGGCACTAATGAAAAACTGTTTTTT.

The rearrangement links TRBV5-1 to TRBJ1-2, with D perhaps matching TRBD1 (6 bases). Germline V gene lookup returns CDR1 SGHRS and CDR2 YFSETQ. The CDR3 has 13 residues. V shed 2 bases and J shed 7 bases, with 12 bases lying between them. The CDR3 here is CASSFSGQGGYTF. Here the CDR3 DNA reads TGCGCCAGCAGCTTCTCGGGACAAGGTGGCTACACCTTC.

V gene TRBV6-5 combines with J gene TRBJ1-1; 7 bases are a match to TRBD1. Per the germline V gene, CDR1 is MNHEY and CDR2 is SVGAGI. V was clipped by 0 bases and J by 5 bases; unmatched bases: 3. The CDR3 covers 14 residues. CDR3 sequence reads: CASSYSGQTTEAFF. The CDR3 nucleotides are TGTGCCAGCAGTTACTCGGGACAGACGACTGAAGCTTTCTTT.

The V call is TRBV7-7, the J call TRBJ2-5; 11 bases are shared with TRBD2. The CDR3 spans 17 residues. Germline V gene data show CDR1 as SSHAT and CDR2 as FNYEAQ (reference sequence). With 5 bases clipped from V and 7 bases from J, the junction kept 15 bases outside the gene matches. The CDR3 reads CASSPSASGGPGGTQYF. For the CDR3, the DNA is TGTGCCAGCAGCCCTTCCGCTAGCGGGGGGCCCGGCGGGACCCAGTACTTC.

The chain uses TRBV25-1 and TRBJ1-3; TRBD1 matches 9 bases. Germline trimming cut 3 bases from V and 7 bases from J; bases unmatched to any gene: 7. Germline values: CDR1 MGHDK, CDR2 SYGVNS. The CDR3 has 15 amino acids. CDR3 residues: CASSDPGQGLNTIYF. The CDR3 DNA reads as TGTGCCAGCAGTGATCCGGGACAGGGTTTGAACACCATATATTTT.

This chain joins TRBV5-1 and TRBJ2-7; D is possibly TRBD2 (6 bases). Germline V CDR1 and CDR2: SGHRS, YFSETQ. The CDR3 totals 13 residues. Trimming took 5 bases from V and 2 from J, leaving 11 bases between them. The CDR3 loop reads CASSIAVTYEQYF. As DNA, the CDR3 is TGCGCCAGCAGTATAGCGGTTACCTACGAGCAGTACTTC.

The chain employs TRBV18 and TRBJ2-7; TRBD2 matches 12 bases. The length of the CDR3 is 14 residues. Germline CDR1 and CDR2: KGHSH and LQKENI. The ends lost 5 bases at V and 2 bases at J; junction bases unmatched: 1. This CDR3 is CASSASGRAYEQYF. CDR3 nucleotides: TGTGCCAGCTCAGCTAGCGGGAGGGCCTACGAGCAGTACTTC.

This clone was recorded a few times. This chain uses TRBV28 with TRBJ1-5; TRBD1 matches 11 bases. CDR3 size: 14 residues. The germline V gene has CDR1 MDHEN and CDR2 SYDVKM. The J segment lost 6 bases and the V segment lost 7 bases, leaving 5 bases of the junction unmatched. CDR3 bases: TGTGCCAGCATGGGACAGGGGGTTGGTCAGCCCCAGCATTTT. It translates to CASMGQGVGQPQHF.

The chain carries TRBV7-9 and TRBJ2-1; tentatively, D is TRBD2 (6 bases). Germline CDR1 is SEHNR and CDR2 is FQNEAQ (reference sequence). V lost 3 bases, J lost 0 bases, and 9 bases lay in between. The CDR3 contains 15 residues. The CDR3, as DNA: TGTGCCAGCAGCTTGGAGGGAGGCTCCTACAATGAGCAGTTCTTC. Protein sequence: CASSLEGGSYNEQFF. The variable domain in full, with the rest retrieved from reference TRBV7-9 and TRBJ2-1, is DTGVSQNPRHKITKRGQNVTFRCDPISEHNRLYWYRQTLGQGPEFLTYFQNEAQLEKSRLLSDRFSAERPKGSFSTLEIQRTEQGDSAMYLCASSLEGGSYNEQFFGPGTRLTVL.

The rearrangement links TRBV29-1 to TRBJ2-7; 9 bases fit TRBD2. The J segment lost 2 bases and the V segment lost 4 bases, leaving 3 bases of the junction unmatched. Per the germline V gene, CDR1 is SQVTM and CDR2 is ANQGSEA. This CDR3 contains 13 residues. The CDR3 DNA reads TGCAGCGTTGGGGCTAGCGGGGCCTACGAGCAGTACTTC. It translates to CSVGASGAYEQYF.

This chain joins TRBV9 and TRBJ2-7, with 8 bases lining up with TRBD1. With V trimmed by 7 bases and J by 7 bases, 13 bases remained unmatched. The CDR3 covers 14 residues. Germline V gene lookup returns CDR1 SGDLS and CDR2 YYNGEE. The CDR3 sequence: CASGPGTGRDEQYF. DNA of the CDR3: TGTGCCAGCGGACCCGGGACAGGACGGGATGAGCAGTACTTC.

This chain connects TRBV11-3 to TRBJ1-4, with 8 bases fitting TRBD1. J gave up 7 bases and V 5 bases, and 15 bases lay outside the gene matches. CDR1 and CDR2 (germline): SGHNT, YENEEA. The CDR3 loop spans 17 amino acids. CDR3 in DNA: TGTGCCAGCAGCCCCCCAAATAGGCAGGGGGCGATTGAAAAACTGTTTTTT. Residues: CASSPPNRQGAIEKLFF.